This entry features one T cell receptor beta chain sequence. As originally analysed: Estimated nucleated cell counts came from reference gene primer amplification. Profiled with immunoSEQ multiplex PCR; TCRdb holds only in-frame clones, not every one. V and J calls and clone size follow that table, whereas D and trimming were derived from the DNA. The table has 45,000 to 55,000 clones, 86% seen once. This sample was included in a study of blood T cell repertoires in COVID-19. Turning to the study itself: Italy, Spain and the United States were the sources of the convalescent and acute COVID-19 samples. Sample material is recorded as cDNA or gDNA derived from T cells, B-cell-depleted T cells, or PBMCs.

The CDR3 has 17 amino acids. V shed 0 bases, J shed 2 bases, and the junction held 3 bases outside the gene matches. CDR1 MGHRA and CDR2 YSYEKL come from the germline V gene. The receptor was derived from an elderly woman with acute or convalescent COVID-19. The chain recombines TRBV4-1 with TRBJ2-1, with 11 bases lining up with TRBD1. The source material was peripheral blood. Here the CDR3 DNA reads TGCGCCAGCAGCCAAGAGCCGGGACAGGGGGCCTACAATGAGCAGTTCTTC. This encodes CASSQEPGQGAYNEQFF.